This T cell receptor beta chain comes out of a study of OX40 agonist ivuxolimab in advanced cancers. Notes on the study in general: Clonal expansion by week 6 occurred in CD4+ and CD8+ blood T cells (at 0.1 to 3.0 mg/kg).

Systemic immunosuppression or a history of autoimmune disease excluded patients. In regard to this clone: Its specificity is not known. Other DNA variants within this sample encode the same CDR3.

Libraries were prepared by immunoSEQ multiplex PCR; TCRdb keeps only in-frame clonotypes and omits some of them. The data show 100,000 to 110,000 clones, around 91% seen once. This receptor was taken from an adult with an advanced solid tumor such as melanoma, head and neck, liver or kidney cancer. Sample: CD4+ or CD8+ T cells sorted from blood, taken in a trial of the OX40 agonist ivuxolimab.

The CDR3 spells CASSVGTGGNTIYF. The CDR3 coding sequence is TGTGCCAGCAGCGTAGGGACAGGTGGAAACACCATATATTTT. The V gene is TRBV9, the J gene TRBJ1-3, with 7 bases fitting TRBD1. The CDR3 runs to 14 residues. Germline V gives CDR1 SGDLS, CDR2 YYNGEE. V trimming: 0 bases; J trimming: 3 bases; junction bases outside the gene matches: 0. Supplemented by reference TRBV9 and TRBJ1-3, the full variable domain reads DSGVTQTPKHLITATGQRVTLRCSPRSGDLSVYWYQQSLDQGLQFLIQYYNGEERAKGNILERFSAQQFPDLHSELNLSSLELGDSALYFCASSVGTGGNTIYFGEGSWLTVV.